Below are 14 T cell receptor beta chains sequenced from a single sample in a study of response to subunit inactivated influenza vaccine. TCRdb recomputed calls from the RT-PCR reads with MiXCR, one row per CDR3 protein. The sample yields 500,000 to 600,000 distinct CDR3 sequences, around 11% seen once. This same sample was also taken into another study, of T cells expressing NK-cell markers. That investigation notes: cDNA encoding TCR beta was synthesized via 5'RACE template switching incorporating UMIs.

The sample was PBMCs from blood, taken on the day of vaccination. The receptor source for this set is a man in his fifties or sixties who received an inactivated influenza vaccine.

The rearrangement uses TRBV28 and TRBJ2-1; TRBD1 matches at 8 bases. The germline V gene encodes CDR1 MDHEN and CDR2 SYDVKM. The junction had 2 bases not matched to a gene; V was cut back by 3 bases and J by 4 bases. The CDR3 is 14 residues long. CDR3 nucleotide sequence: TGTGCCAGCAGTTTTAGACAGGGGTACAATGAGCAGTTCTTC. It yields the protein CASSFRQGYNEQFF.

This clonotype was detected a few times. The chain couples TRBV4-1 to TRBJ1-4; D is possibly TRBD1 (5 bases). V was clipped by 6 bases and J by 12 bases, with 20 bases between them. Per germline, CDR1 MGHRA and CDR2 YSYEKL. The CDR3 is made up of 14 amino acids. CDR3 sequence reads: CASRNQRDALELFF. CDR3 coding DNA: TGCGCCAGCAGAAATCAACGGGACGCCCTAGAACTGTTTTTT.

This sequence joins TRBV3-1 and TRBJ2-1, with TRBD1 as a possible D gene (5 bases). The ends were cut back, 0 bases at V and 8 bases at J, with 20 bases in the middle. Looked up from germline, CDR1 is LGHDT and CDR2 is YNNKEL (reference sequence). The CDR3 contains 17 residues. The CDR3 region is CASSQESGSGRRDEQFF. CDR3 nucleotides: TGTGCCAGCAGCCAAGAGAGTGGATCAGGGCGTAGGGATGAGCAGTTCTTC.

Only a few counts were recorded for this clonotype. The rearrangement joins TRBV9 to TRBJ2-5; 12 nucleotides agree with TRBD2. The CDR3 is 15 amino acids. V dropped 3 bases and J dropped 5; count of bases not matched to a gene: 5. Per the germline V gene, CDR1 is SGDLS and CDR2 is YYNGEE. For the CDR3, the DNA is TGTGCCAGCAGCGCCCTAGCGGGAGGGCCCGAGACCCAGTACTTC. Translation: CASSALAGGPETQYF.

This clonotype occurred many times. The rearrangement joins TRBV15 to TRBJ2-7, with a possible D match to TRBD2 (6 bases). CDR3 length: 15 residues. Germline-derived CDR1 and CDR2 are LNHNV and YYDKDF (reference sequence). V was pared by 0 bases and J by 1 base, with 10 bases between. CDR3 DNA: TGTGCCACCAGCAGAGATAGCGGTCTGTCCTACGAGCAGTACTTC. As protein: CATSRDSGLSYEQYF.

The rearrangement joins TRBV4-3 to TRBJ2-5; 7 bases fit TRBD2. CDR3 size: 18 residues. V dropped 0 bases and J dropped 0; count of bases not matched to a gene: 10. Germline V CDR1 and CDR2: LGHNA, YSLEER. The CDR3 is CASSQDVVVGGYQETQYF. In DNA, the CDR3 is TGCGCCAGCAGCCAAGATGTAGTAGTGGGAGGGTACCAAGAGACCCAGTACTTC.

The chain combines TRBV11-1 with TRBJ2-1, with 7 bases aligning to TRBD2. J gave up 3 bases and V 2 bases, and 13 bases lay outside the gene matches. In germline, CDR1 is SGHAT, CDR2 FQDESV (reference sequence). The CDR3 runs 18 residues. CDR3 sequence: CASSLPPGDYRIYNEQFF. CDR3 in DNA: TGTGCCAGCAGCTTACCCCCGGGGGACTACCGAATCTACAATGAGCAGTTCTTC.

The count of this clonotype is one. J is TRBJ2-1 and V is TRBV12-3 or TRBV12-4; possible D gene TRBD2, 6 bases. The length of the CDR3 is 14 residues. The germline V and J ends were trimmed by 3 bases and 4 bases, with 10 bases remaining between them. The DNA of the CDR3 is TGTGCCAGCAGTTTGACTAGGAGGTACAATGAGCAGTTCTTC. Encoded protein: CASSLTRRYNEQFF.

Of note for this clonotype: A much larger clone is a single base away; this may be a read error. V and J are TRBV3-1 and TRBJ1-6; 9 nucleotides match TRBD1. Unmatched junction bases numbered 6, after V lost 1 base and J lost 8 bases. Germline V lookup: CDR1 LGHDT, CDR2 YNNKEL (reference sequence). The CDR3 has 16 residues. This chain's CDR3 is CASSQGGTGYDSPLHF. The CDR3 DNA reads TGTGCCAGCAGCCAAGGTGGGACAGGGTATGATTCACCCCTCCACTTT.

This clonotype has just a few counts. The V and J genes are TRBV3-1 and TRBJ1-2; D is possibly TRBD1 (5 bases). Germline CDR1 and CDR2: LGHDT and YNNKEL (reference sequence). V was cut by 0 bases and J by 2 bases, with 10 bases left in between. The CDR3 loop spans 15 amino acids. The DNA for the CDR3 is TGTGCCAGCAGCCAAGATATTGGGGGGAACTATGGCTACACCTTC. Translating it yields CASSQDIGGNYGYTF.

In this sample, this clonotype turned up many times. The chain couples TRBV7-9 to TRBJ2-3; 9 nucleotides agree with TRBD2. Germline V gene data show CDR1 as SEHNR and CDR2 as FQNEAQ (reference sequence). The ends lost 4 bases at V and 3 bases at J; junction bases unmatched: 5. This CDR3 has 15 residues. CDR3 amino acids: CASSSGTSNTDTQYF. CDR3 DNA sequence: TGTGCCAGCAGCTCTGGGACTAGCAATACAGATACGCAGTATTTT.

This clonotype was counted between two and nine times. This chain joins TRBV20-1 and TRBJ2-4; a possible D gene is TRBD2 (5 bases). This CDR3 has 15 amino acids. The ends were cut back, 4 bases at V and 2 bases at J, with 15 bases in the middle. The germline CDR1 and CDR2 sequences are DFQATT and SNEGSKA (reference sequence). The CDR3 DNA reads as TGCAGTGCTATTAAGCCCCGGGGAACCAAAAACATTCAGTACTTC. Its protein is CSAIKPRGTKNIQYF.

This clonotype turned up a few times. The chain joins TRBV20-1 to TRBJ2-3; D not resolved. Trimming stripped 3 bases from V and 5 bases from J, with 12 bases between. From germline, CDR1 is DFQATT and CDR2 SNEGSKA (reference sequence). CDR3 length: 13 residues. CDR3 region: CSASLWAQDTQYF. CDR3 nucleotides: TGCAGTGCTAGTTTGTGGGCGCAAGATACGCAGTATTTT.

This chain uses TRBV20-1 with TRBJ2-7; D is ambiguous. Looked up from germline, CDR1 is DFQATT and CDR2 is SNEGSKA (reference sequence). This CDR3 contains 11 residues. V was pared by 3 bases and J by 3 bases, with 6 bases between. DNA of the CDR3: TGCAGTGCTAGCCTGTTCTACGAGCAGTACTTC. Translating it yields CSASLFYEQYF.